This T cell receptor (beta chain) is from a study of early T cells in non-severe SARS-CoV-2 infection. Germline V gene sequence: CDR1 SGHTA, CDR2 FQGNSA. This CDR3 has 14 amino acids. V lost 1 base, J lost 1 base, and 7 bases lay in between. Notes on the study in general: The VDJdb matching leaned toward anti-spike CD8 responses and overlooked private and CD4 specificities.

This clonotype showed up many times. Its antigen remains unidentified. Individual cDNA molecules were tagged with unique molecular identifiers. In TCRdb, the 5' RACE reads were re-called with MiXCR into one record per CDR3 protein. This sample carries roughly 86,000 distinct CDR3 sequences, about 15% of them seen once, and the ten largest clones take about 0.58%. The chain combines TRBV7-2 with TRBJ2-5; weak D call: TRBD1 (5 bases). This receptor was obtained from an adult who was a healthcare worker with PCR-confirmed SARS-CoV-2 infection or an uninfected control (not recorded which). Sequencing used whole blood. The chain's CDR3 is CASSLGGSQETQYF. CDR3 sequence (DNA): TGTGCCAGCAGCTTAGGGGGCAGCCAAGAGACCCAGTACTTC.